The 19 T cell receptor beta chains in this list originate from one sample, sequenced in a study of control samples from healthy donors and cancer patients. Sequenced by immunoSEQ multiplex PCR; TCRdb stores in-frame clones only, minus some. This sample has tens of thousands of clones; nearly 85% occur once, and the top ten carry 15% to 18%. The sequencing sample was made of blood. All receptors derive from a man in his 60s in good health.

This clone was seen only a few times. The CDR3 DNA reads as TGCGCCAGCAGCCGCCTGGGACTAGCGCCTGTCACAGATACGCAGTATTTT. It specifies CASSRLGLAPVTDTQYF. The chain has TRBV4-1 and TRBJ2-3, with 10 bases lining up with TRBD2. Germline CDR1 and CDR2: MGHRA and YSYEKL. Trimming took 4 bases from V and 2 from J; bases not matched to a gene: 9. The CDR3 runs to 17 residues.

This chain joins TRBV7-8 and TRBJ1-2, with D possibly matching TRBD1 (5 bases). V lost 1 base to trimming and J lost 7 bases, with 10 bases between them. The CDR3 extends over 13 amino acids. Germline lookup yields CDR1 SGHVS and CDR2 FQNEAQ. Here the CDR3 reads CASSLDQGGGYTF. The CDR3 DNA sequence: TGTGCCAGCAGCTTAGACCAGGGAGGTGGCTACACCTTC.

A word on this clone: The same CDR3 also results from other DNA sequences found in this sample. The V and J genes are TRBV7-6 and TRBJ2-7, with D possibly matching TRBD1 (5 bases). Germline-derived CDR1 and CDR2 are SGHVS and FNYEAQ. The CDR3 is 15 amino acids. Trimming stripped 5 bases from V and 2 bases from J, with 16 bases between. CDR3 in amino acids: CASSIDTGFTYEQYF. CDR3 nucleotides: TGTGCCAGCAGCATCGATACAGGTTTCACCTACGAGCAGTACTTC.

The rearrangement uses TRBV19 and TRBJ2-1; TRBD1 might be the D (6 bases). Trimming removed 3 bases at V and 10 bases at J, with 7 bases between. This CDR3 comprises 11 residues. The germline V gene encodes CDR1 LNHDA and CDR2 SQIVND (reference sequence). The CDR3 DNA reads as TGTGCCAGTAGTATGGGGGCCGAGCAGTTCTTC. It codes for CASSMGAEQFF.

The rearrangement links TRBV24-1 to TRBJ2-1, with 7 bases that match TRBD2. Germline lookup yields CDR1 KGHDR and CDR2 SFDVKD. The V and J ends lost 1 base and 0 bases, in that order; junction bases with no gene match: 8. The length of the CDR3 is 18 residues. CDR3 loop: CATSDFSLANPSYNEQFF. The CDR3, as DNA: TGTGCCACCAGTGATTTTTCACTAGCGAACCCCTCCTACAATGAGCAGTTCTTC.

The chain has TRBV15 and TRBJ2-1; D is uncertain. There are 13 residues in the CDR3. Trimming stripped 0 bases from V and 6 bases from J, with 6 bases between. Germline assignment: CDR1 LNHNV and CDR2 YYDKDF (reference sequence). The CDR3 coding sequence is TGTGCCACCAGCAGAGATTTGGGCAATGAGCAGTTCTTC. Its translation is CATSRDLGNEQFF.

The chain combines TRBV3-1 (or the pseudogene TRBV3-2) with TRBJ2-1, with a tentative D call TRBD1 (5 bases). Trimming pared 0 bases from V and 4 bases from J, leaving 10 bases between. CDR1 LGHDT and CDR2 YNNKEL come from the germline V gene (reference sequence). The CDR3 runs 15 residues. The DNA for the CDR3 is TGTGCCAGCAGCCAAGAAACAGGCCTATACAATGAGCAGTTCTTC. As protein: CASSQETGLYNEQFF.

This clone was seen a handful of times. CDR3 sequence (DNA): TGTGCCAGCAGCTCCCGAGGGACTATTCCAGCAGATACGCAGTATTTT. Its translation is CASSSRGTIPADTQYF. The chain has TRBV14 and TRBJ2-3; 7 bases map to TRBD2. Germline CDR1 SGHDN, CDR2 FVKESK. This CDR3 region has 16 residues. V lost 5 bases and J lost 4; bases outside the gene matches: 12.

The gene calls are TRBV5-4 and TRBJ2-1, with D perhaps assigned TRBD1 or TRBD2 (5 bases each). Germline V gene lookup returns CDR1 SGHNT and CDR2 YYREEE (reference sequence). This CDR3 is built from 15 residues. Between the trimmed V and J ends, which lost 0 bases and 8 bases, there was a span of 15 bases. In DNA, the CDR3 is TGTGCCAGCAGCTTGGTCGCGGACTTGGGGGATGAGCAGTTCTTC. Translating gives CASSLVADLGDEQFF. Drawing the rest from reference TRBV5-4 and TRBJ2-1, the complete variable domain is ETGVTQSPTHLIKTRGQQVTLRCSSQSGHNTVSWYQQALGQGPQFIFQYYREEENGRGNFPPRFSGLQFPNYSSELNVNALELDDSALYLCASSLVADLGDEQFFGPGTRLTVL.

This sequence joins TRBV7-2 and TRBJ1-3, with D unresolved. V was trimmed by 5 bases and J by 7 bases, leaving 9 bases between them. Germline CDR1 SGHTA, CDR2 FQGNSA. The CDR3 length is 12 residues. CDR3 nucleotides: TGTGCCAGCAGCCCCGGAGGGAACACCATATATTTT. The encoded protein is CASSPGGNTIYF.

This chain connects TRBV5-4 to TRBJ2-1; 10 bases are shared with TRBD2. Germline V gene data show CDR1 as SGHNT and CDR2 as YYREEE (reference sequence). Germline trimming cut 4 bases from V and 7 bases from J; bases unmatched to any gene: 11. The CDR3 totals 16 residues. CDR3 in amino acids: CASSPDSGGLQNEQFF. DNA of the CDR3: TGTGCCAGCAGCCCAGATAGCGGGGGGTTACAGAATGAGCAGTTCTTC.

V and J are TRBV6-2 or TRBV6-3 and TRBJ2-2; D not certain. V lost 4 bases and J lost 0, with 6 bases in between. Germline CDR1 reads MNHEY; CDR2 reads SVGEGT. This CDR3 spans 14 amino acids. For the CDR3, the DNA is TGTGCCAGCAGTTTGAACACGAACACCGGGGAGCTGTTTTTT. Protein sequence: CASSLNTNTGELFF.

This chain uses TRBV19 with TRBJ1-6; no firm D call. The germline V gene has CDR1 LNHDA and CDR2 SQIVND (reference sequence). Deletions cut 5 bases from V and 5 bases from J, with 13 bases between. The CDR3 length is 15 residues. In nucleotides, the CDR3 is TGTGCCAGTAGTGAGGAAACAGTAAATAATTCACCCCTCCACTTT. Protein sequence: CASSEETVNNSPLHF.

The CDR3 coding sequence is TGTGCCAGCAGACCTCTGGCGGCCCAACCGCCCTACGAGCAGTACTTC. It encodes CASRPLAAQPPYEQYF. The chain carries TRBV11-2 and TRBJ2-7; D is uncertain. CDR3 size: 16 residues. Germline CDR1 is SGHAT and CDR2 is FQNNGV. V lost 6 bases and J lost 2, with 20 bases in between.

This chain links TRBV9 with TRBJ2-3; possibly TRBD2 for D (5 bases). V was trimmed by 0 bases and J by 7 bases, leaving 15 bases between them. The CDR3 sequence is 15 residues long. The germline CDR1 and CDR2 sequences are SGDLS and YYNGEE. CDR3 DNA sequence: TGTGCCAGCAGCGTAGGAGTTGGGGAGTCACATACGCAGTATTTT. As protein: CASSVGVGESHTQYF.

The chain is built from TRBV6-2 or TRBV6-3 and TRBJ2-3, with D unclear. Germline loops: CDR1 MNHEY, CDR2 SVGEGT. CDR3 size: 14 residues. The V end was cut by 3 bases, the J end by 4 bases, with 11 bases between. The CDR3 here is CASSYSAAPDTQYF. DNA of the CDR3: TGTGCCAGCAGTTATTCGGCAGCCCCAGATACGCAGTATTTT.

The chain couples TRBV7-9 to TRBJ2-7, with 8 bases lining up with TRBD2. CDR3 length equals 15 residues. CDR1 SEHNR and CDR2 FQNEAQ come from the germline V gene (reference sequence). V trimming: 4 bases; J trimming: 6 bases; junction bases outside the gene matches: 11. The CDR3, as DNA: TGTGCCAGCAGCTACGTAGCGGGGAGGGCCGTCGAGCAGTACTTC. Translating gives CASSYVAGRAVEQYF.

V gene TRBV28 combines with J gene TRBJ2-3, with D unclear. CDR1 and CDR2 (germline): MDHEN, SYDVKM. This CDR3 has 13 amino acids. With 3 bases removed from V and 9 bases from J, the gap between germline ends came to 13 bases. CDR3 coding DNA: TGTGCCAGCAGTTTTCGGTACTCAAACACGCAGTATTTT. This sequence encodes CASSFRYSNTQYF.

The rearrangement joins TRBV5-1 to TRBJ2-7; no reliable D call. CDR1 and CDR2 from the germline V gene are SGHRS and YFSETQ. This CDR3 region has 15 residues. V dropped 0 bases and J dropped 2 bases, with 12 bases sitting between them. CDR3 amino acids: CASSLGHRSPYEQYF. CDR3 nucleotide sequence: TGCGCCAGCAGCTTGGGGCACCGTTCTCCCTACGAGCAGTACTTC.